This T cell receptor (beta chain) emerged from a study of OX40 agonist ivuxolimab in advanced cancers. Points from the study as a whole: The 0.1-3.0 mg/kg partial responders had among the lowest clonal expansion.

As regards this clone: The antigen remains unidentified.

The table came from immunoSEQ multiplex PCR; TCRdb's copy has only in-frame clones and leaves some out. The sample has approximately 94,000 clones, roughly 90% seen once. The CDR3 length is 13 residues. V dropped 2 bases and J dropped 5 bases, with 9 bases sitting between them. CDR1 is SEHNR and CDR2 is FQNEAQ in the germline V gene (reference sequence). The sequence derives from an adult with an advanced solid tumor such as melanoma, head and neck, liver or kidney cancer. V gene TRBV7-9 combines with J gene TRBJ1-2; D ambiguous. This specimen consisted of CD4+ or CD8+ T cells sorted from blood, obtained in a trial of the OX40 agonist ivuxolimab. CDR3 in amino acids: CASSLQQVYGYTF. In DNA form, the CDR3 reads TGTGCCAGCAGCTTACAACAAGTTTATGGCTACACCTTC.